This TCR beta chain came from a study of cytomegalovirus exposure and HLA in healthy donors. Study as a whole: Clustering assigned 81% of the roughly 420 genotyped donors to the Caucasian-associated ancestry cluster. Overall study findings and caveats: The study dropped some indistinguishable V segments, TRBV6-2 and TRBV6-3 among them. Earlier findings revealed that most TCR beta V segments proved productive either about 87% or about 30% of the time.

PCR employed 60 Vbeta and 13 Jbeta primers. Sequencing was performed with immunoSEQ multiplex PCR; in TCRdb, only in-frame clones are kept and a portion is missing. The table shows 160,000 or so clones, with around 64% occurring only once. Germline V lookup: CDR1 SGDLS, CDR2 YYNGEE. The CDR3 runs to 13 residues. The V and J ends lost 5 bases and 0 bases respectively, with 8 bases between them. Comments on this clone: Its target is unknown.

Regarding donors, all were healthy bone marrow donors. The chain couples TRBV9 to TRBJ1-1; D unclear. Specimen: PBMCs. This sequence originates from a young woman in good health and CMV-seronegative. This CDR3 is CASSGGLNTEAFF. In DNA form, the CDR3 reads TGTGCCAGCAGTGGCGGCCTGAACACTGAAGCTTTCTTT.